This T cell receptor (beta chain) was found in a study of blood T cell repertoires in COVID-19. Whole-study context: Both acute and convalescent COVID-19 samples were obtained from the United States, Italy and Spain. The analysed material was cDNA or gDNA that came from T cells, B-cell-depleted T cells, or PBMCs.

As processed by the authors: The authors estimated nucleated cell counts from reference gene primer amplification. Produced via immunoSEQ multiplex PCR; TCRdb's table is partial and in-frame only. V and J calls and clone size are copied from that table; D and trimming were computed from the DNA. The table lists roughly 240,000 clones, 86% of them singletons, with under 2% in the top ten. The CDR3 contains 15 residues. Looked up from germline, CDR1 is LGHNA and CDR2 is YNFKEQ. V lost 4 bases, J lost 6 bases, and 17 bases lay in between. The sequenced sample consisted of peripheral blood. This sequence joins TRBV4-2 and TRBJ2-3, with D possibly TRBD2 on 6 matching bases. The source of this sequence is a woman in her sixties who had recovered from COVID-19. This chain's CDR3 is CASSPSETRYDTQYF. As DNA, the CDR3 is TGTGCCAGCAGCCCATCAGAGACTAGGTACGATACGCAGTATTTT.